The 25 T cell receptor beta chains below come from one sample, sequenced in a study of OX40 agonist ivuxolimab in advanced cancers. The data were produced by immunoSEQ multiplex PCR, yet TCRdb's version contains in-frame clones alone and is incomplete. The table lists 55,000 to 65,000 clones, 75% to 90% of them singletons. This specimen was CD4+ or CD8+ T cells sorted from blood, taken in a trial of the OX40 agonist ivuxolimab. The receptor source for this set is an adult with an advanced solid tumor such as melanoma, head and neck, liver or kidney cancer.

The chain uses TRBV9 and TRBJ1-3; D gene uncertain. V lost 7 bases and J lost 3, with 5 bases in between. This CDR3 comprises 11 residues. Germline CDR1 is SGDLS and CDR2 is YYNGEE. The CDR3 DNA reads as TGTGCCAGCTCCTATGGAAACACCATATATTTT. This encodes CASSYGNTIYF.

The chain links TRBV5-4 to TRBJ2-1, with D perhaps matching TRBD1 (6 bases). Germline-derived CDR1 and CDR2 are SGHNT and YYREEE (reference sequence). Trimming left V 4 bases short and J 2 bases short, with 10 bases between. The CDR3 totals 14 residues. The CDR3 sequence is CASSLDSPYNEQFF. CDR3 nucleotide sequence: TGTGCCAGCAGCCTGGACAGCCCCTACAATGAGCAGTTCTTC. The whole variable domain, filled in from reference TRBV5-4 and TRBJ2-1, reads ETGVTQSPTHLIKTRGQQVTLRCSSQSGHNTVSWYQQALGQGPQFIFQYYREEENGRGNFPPRFSGLQFPNYSSELNVNALELDDSALYLCASSLDSPYNEQFFGPGTRLTVL.

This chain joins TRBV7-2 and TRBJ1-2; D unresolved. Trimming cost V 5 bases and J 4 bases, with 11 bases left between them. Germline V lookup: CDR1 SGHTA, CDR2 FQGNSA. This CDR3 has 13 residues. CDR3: CASSLTRSYGYTF. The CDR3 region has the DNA TGTGCCAGCAGCCTTACAAGAAGCTATGGCTACACCTTC.

This chain's CDR3 is CATHPGRDPNYGYTF. CDR3 nucleotide sequence: TGTGCCACTCACCCGGGGAGGGACCCTAACTATGGCTACACCTTC. This chain links TRBV15 with TRBJ1-2; the D gene is possibly TRBD1 (5 bases). The CDR3 consists of 15 residues. The V end was cut by 9 bases, the J end by 0 bases, with 17 bases between. CDR1 is LNHNV, CDR2 YYDKDF, per germline (reference sequence). Combining the CDR3 with reference TRBV15 and TRBJ1-2 gives the whole variable domain DAMVIQNPRYQVTQFGKPVTLSCSQTLNHNVMYWYQQKSSQAPKLLFHYYDKDFNNEADTPDNFQSRRPNTSFCFLDIRSPGLGDTAMYLCATHPGRDPNYGYTFGSGTRLTVV.

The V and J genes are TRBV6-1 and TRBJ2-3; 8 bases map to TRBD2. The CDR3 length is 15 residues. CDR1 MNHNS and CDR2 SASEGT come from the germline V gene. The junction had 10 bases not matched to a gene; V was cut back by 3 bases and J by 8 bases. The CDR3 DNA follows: TGTGCCAGCAGTGATCCCGGGACTAGTCTCGGTACGCAGTATTTT. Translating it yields CASSDPGTSLGTQYF.

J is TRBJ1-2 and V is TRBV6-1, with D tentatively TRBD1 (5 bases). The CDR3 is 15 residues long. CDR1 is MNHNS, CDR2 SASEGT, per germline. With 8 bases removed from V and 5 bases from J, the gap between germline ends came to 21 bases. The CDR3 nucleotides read TGTGCCAGCTCCCAGGCCCAGGGCGAACTTTATGGCTACACCTTC. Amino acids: CASSQAQGELYGYTF.

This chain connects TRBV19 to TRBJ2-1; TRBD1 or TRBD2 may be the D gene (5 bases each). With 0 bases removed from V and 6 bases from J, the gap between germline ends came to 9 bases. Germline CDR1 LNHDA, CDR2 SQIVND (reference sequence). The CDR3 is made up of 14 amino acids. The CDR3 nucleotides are TGTGCCAGTAGTATAGATATTGGGGGCAATGAGCAGTTCTTC. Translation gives CASSIDIGGNEQFF.

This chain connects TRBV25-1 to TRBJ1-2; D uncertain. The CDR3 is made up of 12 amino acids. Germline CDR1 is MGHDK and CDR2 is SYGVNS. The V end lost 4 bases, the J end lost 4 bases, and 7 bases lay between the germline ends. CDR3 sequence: CASSGNSYGYTF. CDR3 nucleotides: TGTGCCAGCAGTGGTAACAGCTATGGCTACACCTTC.

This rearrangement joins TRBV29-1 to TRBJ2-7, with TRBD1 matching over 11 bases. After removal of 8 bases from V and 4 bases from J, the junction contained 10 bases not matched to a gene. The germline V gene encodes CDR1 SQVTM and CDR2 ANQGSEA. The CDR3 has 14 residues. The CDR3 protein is CSTTGTGGFYEQYF. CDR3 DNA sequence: TGCAGCACGACCGGGACAGGGGGTTTTTACGAGCAGTACTTC.

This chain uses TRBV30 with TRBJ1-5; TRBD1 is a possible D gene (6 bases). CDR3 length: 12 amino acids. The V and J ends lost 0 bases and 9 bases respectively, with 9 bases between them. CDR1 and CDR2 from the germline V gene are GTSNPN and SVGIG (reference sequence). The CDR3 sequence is CAWSVLGGPQHF. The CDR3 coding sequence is TGTGCCTGGAGTGTATTAGGGGGGCCCCAGCATTTT.

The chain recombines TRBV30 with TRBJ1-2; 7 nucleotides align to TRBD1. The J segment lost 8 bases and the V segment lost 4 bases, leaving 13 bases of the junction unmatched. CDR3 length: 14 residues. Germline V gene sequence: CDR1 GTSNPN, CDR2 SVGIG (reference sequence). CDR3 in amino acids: CAWKGQAVYQGYTF. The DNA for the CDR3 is TGTGCCTGGAAAGGACAGGCGGTCTATCAGGGCTACACCTTC. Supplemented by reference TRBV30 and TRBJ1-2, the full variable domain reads SQTIHQWPATLVQPVGSPLSLECTVEGTSNPNLYWYRQAAGRGLQLLFYSVGIGQISSEVPQNLSASRPQDRQFILSSKKLLLSDSGFYLCAWKGQAVYQGYTFGSGTRLTVV.

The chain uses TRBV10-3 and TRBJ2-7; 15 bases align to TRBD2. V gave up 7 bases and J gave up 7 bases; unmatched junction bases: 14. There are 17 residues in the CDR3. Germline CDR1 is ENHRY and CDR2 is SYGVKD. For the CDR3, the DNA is TGTGCCATCACTGATCCCGGACTAGCGGGAGGGGATCGGGAGCAGTACTTC. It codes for CAITDPGLAGGDREQYF.

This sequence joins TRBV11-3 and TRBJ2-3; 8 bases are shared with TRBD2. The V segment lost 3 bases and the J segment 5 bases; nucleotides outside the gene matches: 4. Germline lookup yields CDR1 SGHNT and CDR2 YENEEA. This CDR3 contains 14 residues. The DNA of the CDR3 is TGTGCCAGCAGCTTCAGCGGGAGAGGAGATACGCAGTATTTT. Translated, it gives CASSFSGRGDTQYF. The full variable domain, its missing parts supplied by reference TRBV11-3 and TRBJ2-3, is EAGVVQSPRYKIIEKKQPVAFWCNPISGHNTLYWYLQNLGQGPELLIRYENEEAVDDSQLPKDRFSAERLKGVDSTLKIQPAELGDSAVYLCASSFSGRGDTQYFGPGTRLTVL.

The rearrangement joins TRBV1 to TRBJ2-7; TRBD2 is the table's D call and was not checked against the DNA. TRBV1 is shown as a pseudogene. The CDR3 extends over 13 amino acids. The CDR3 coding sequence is TGCACCAGCAGCCAACGGACTACTTGCGAGCAGTACTTC. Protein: CTSSQRTTCEQYF.

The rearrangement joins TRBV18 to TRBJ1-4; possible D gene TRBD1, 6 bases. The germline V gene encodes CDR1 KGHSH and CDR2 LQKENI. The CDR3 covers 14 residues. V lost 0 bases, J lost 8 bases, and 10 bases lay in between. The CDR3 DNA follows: TGTGCCAGCTCACCACCGGGGGCACGGGAAAAACTGTTTTTT. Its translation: CASSPPGAREKLFF.

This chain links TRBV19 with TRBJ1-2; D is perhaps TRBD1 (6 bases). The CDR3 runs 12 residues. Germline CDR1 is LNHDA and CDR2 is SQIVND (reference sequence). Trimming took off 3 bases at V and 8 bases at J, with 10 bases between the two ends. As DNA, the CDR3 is TGTGCCAGTAGTATGTTCAGGGGCGGCTACACCTTC. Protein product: CASSMFRGGYTF. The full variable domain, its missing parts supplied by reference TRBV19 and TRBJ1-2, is DGGITQSPKYLFRKEGQNVTLSCEQNLNHDAMYWYRQDPGQGLRLIYYSQIVNDFQKGDIAEGYSVSREKKESFPLTVTSAQKNPTAFYLCASSMFRGGYTFGSGTRLTVV.

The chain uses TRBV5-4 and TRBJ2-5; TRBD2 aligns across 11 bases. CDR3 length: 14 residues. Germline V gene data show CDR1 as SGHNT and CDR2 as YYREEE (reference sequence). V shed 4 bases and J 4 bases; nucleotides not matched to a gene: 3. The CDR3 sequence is CASSPGLAVETQYF. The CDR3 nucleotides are TGTGCCAGCAGCCCGGGACTAGCGGTAGAGACCCAGTACTTC.

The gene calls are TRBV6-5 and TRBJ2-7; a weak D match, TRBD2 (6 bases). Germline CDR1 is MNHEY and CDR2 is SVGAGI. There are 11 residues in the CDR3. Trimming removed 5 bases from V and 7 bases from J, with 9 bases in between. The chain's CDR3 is CASSTGTEQYF. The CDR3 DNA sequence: TGTGCCAGCAGTACCGGGACTGAGCAGTACTTC.

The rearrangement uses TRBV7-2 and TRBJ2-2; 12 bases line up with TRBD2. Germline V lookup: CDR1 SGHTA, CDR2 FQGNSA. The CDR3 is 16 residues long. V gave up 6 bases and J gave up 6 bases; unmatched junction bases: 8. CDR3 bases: TGTGCCAGCAGACCGAGACTAGCGGGAGCTCCCGGGGAGCTGTTTTTT. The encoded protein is CASRPRLAGAPGELFF.

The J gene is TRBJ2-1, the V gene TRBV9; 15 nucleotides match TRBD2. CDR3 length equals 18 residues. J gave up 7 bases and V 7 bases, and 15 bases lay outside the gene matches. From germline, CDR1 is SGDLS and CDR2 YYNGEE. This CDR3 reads CASGLGTSGRRRGNEQFF. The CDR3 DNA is TGTGCCAGCGGTCTTGGGACTAGCGGGAGGCGAAGGGGGAATGAGCAGTTCTTC.

CDR3 coding DNA: TGTGCCAGCAGCTTGAGATCCGTAAGCTCCTACGAGCAGTACTTC. Its protein is CASSLRSVSSYEQYF. The chain recombines TRBV5-6 with TRBJ2-7; the D is unclear. The CDR3 totals 15 residues. Trimming left V 1 base short and J 0 bases short, with 11 bases between. Germline CDR1 reads SGHDT; CDR2 reads YYEEEE. The whole variable domain, remainder taken from reference TRBV5-6 and TRBJ2-7, is DAGVTQSPTHLIKTRGQQVTLRCSPKSGHDTVSWYQQALGQGPQFIFQYYEEEERQRGNFPDRFSGHQFPNYSSELNVNALLLGDSALYLCASSLRSVSSYEQYFGPGTRLTVT.

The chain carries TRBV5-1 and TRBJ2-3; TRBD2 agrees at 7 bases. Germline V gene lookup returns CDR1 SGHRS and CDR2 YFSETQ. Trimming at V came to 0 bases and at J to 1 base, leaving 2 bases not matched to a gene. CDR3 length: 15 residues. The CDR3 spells CASSLVLAGTDTQYF. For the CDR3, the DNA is TGCGCCAGCAGCTTGGTTCTAGCGGGCACAGATACGCAGTATTTT.

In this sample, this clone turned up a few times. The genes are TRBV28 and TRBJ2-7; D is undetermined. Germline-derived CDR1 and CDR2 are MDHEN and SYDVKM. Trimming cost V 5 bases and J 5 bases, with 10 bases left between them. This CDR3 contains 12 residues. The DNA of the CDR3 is TGTGCCAGCAGTCTGGGGTTTAACGAGCAGTACTTC. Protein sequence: CASSLGFNEQYF.

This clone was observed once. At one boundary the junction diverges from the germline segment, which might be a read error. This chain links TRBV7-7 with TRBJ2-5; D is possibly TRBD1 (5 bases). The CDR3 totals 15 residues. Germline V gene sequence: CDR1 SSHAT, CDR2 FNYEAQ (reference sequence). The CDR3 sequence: CASSLGARIGETQYF. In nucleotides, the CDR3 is TGTGCTAGCAGCTTAGGGGCTCGGATCGGAGAGACCCAGTACTTC.

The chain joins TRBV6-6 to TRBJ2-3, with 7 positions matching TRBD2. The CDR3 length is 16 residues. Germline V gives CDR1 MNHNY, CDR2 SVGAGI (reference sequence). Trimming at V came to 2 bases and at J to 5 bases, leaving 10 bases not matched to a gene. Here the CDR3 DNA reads TGTGCCAGCAGTTACGCCGGGGGGACTGGGGAAGATACGCAGTATTTT. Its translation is CASSYAGGTGEDTQYF.